The present T cell receptor beta chain was sequenced within a study of cytomegalovirus exposure and HLA in healthy donors. Trimming shortened V by 9 bases and J by 4 bases, and 10 bases separated the two germline ends. The CDR3 is made up of 12 amino acids. Germline V gene sequence: CDR1 MNHNY, CDR2 SVGAGI (reference sequence). The PCR ran on 60 Vbeta and 13 Jbeta primers. Generated by immunoSEQ multiplex PCR, the TCRdb table keeps only in-frame clones and is missing some. The table shows 150,000 or so clones, with about three quarters occurring only once. This clone was seen a handful of times. V and J are TRBV6-6 and TRBJ1-3, with D maybe TRBD1 (5 bases). Sequencing was carried out using PBMCs. The source of this sequence is a woman in her forties or fifties in good health and CMV-seropositive. This CDR3 is CASSEGGNTIYF. Here the CDR3 DNA reads TGTGCCAGTTCGGAGGGGGGAAACACCATATATTTT.